This TCR beta chain was sequenced for a study of T-cell reconstitution after alpha-beta-depleted transplantation in children. Unique molecular identifiers featured in how the TCRbeta library was prepared. From the PCR reads, TCRdb called clonotypes with MiXCR, one entry per CDR3 protein. Of under 850,000 distinct CDR3 sequences listed, approximately 14% are singletons. In regard to this clonotype: Its antigen is currently unknown.

Germline CDR1 MNHNS, CDR2 SASEGT. Deletions cut 5 bases from V and 0 bases from J, with 8 bases between. This CDR3 comprises 14 residues. Study-wide findings and caveats: T-cell counts and diversity were attributed mostly to newly produced T cells one year after transplant. TCRbeta diversity was high at day 60 in some patients (a result of surviving recipient T cells and thymic progenitors).

The clonotype comes from a girl aged 2 to 10 with congenital amegakaryocytic thrombocytopenia, due to receive a stem cell transplant. Sequencing used PBMCs, obtained before TCRalphabeta/CD19-depleted stem cell transplant. This chain joins TRBV6-1 and TRBJ2-1; possibly TRBD2 for D (5 bases). The CDR3 is CASSREYSYNEQFF. CDR3 bases: TGTGCCAGCAGTAGGGAGTACTCCTACAATGAGCAGTTCTTC.